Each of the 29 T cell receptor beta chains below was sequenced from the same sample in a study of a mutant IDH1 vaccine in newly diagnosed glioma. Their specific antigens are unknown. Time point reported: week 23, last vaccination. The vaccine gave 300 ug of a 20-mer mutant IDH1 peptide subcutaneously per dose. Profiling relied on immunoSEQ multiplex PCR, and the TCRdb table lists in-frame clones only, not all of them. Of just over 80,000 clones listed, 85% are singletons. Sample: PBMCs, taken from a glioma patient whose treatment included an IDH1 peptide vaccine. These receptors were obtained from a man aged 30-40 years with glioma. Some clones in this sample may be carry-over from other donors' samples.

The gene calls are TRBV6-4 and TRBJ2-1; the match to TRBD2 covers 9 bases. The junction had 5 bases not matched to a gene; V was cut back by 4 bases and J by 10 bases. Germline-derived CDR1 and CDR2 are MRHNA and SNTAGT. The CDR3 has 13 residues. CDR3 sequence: CASSAFLAGEQFF. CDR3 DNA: TGTGCCAGCAGTGCGTTTCTAGCGGGAGAGCAGTTCTTC.

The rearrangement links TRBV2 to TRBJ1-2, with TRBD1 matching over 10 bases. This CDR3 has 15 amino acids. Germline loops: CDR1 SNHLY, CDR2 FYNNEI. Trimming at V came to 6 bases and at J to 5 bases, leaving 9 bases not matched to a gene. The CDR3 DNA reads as TGTGCCAGCAGGGTACGGACAGGGGGACTATATGGCTACACCTTC. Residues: CASRVRTGGLYGYTF.

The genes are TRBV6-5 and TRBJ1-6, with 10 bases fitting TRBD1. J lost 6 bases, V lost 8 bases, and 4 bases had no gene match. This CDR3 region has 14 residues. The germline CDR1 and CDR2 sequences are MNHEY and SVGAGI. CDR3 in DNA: TGTGCCAGCTGGACAGGGGGGATTAATTCACCCCTCCACTTT. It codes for CASWTGGINSPLHF.

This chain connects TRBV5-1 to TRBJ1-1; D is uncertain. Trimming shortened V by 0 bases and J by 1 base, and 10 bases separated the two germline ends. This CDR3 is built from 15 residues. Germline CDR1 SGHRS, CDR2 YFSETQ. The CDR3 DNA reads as TGCGCCAGCAGCTTGGATGGGCAGAAGAACACTGAAGCTTTCTTT. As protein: CASSLDGQKNTEAFF.

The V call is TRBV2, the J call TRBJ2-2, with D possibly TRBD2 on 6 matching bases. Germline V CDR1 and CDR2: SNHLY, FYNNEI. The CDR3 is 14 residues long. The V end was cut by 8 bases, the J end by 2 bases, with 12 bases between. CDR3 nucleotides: TGTGCCAGCCTAGGAGGGCCCAACACCGGGGAGCTGTTTTTT. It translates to CASLGGPNTGELFF.

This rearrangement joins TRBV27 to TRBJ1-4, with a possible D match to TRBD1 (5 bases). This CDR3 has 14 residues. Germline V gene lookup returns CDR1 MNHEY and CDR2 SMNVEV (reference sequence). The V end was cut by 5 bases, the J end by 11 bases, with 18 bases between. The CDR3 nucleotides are TGTGCCAGCAGTCCGGCCCGGACACTTCTGAAACTGTTTTTT. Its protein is CASSPARTLLKLFF.

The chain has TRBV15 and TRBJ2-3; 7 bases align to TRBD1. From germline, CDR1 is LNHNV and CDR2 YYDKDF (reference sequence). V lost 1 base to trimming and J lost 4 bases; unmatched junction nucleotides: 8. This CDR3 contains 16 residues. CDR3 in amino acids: CATSRGRQGAADTQYF. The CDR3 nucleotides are TGTGCCACCAGCAGAGGGAGACAGGGTGCCGCAGATACGCAGTATTTT.

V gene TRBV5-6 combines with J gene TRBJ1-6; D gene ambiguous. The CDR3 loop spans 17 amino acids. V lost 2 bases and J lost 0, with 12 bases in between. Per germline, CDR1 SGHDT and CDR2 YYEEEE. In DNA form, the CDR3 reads TGTGCCAGCAGCTTCGGGAGGGCAGGCTCCTATAATTCACCCCTCCACTTT. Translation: CASSFGRAGSYNSPLHF.

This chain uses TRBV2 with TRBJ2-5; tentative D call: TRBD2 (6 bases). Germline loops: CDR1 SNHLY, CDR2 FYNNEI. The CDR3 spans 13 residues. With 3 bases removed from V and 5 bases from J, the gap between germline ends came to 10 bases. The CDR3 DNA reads TGTGCCAGCAGTGAGCGGGAAGGGGAGACCCAGTACTTC. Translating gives CASSEREGETQYF.

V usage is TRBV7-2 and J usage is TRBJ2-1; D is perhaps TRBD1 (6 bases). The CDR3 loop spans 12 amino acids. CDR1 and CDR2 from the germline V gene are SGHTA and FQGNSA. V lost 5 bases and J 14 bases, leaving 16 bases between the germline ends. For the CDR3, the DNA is TGTGCCAGCAGCCTTCCAGGGGCATGGAAGTTCTTC. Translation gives CASSLPGAWKFF.

CDR3 in amino acids: CSVAKGTYEQYF. CDR3 nucleotide sequence: TGCAGCGTTGCAAAGGGAACCTACGAGCAGTACTTC. The chain employs TRBV29-1 and TRBJ2-7; D gene ambiguous. The CDR3 totals 12 residues. Germline CDR1 and CDR2: SQVTM and ANQGSEA. V was cut by 4 bases and J by 2 bases, with 9 bases left in between.

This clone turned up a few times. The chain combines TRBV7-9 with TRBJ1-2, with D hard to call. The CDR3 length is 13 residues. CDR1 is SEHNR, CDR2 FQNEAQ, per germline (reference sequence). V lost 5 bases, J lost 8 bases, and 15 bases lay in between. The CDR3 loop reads CASSTLGNRGYTF. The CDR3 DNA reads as TGTGCCAGCAGCACACTTGGGAACCGGGGCTACACCTTC.

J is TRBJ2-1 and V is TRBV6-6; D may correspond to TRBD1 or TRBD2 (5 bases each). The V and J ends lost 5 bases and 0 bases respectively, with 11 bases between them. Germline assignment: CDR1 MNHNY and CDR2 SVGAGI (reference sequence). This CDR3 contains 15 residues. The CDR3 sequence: CASSPQGDSYNEQFF. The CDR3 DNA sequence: TGTGCCAGCAGTCCCCAGGGAGACTCCTACAATGAGCAGTTCTTC.

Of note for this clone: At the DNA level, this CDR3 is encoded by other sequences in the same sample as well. CDR3 bases: TGCGCCAGCAGCCTCGACAGAAACACTGAAGCTTTCTTT. Translated, it gives CASSLDRNTEAFF. V gene TRBV4-3 combines with J gene TRBJ1-1, with D perhaps TRBD1 (5 bases). The V and J ends lost 4 bases and 2 bases respectively, with 8 bases between them. The CDR3 contains 13 residues. Germline CDR1 reads LGHNA; CDR2 reads YSLEER.

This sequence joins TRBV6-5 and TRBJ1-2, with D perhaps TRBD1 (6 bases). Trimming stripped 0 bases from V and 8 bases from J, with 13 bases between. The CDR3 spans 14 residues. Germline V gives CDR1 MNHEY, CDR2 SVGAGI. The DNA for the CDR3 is TGTGCCAGCAGTTACTCGATCAGGGGCGGAGGCTACACCTTC. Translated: CASSYSIRGGGYTF.

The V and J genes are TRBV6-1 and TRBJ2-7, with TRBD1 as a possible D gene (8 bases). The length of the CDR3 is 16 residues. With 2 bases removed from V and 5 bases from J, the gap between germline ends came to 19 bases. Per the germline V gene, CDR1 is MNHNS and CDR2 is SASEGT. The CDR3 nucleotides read TGTGCCAGCAGTGAATCTATGGGGGGGACAGGACACGAGCAGTACTTC. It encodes CASSESMGGTGHEQYF.

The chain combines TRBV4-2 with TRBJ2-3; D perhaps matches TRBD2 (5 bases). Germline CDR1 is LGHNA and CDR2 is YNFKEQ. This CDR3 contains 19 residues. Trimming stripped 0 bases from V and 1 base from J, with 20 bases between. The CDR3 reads CASSQDLPARETGTDTQYF. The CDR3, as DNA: TGTGCCAGCAGCCAAGATCTTCCCGCGAGGGAGACGGGCACAGATACGCAGTATTTT.

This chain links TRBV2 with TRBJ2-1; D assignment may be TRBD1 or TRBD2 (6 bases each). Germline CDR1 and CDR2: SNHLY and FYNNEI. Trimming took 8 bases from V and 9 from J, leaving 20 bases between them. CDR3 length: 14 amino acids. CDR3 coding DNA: TGTGCCAGCCATGGGACTGGGGGGCGGAGTGAGCAGTTCTTC. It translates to CASHGTGGRSEQFF.

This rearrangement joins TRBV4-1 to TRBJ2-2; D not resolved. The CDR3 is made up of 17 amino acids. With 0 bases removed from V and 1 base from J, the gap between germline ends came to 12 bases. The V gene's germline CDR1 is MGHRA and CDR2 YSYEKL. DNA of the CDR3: TGCGCCAGCAGCCAAGAAGGAACGACGGAGAACACCGGGGAGCTGTTTTTT. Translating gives CASSQEGTTENTGELFF.

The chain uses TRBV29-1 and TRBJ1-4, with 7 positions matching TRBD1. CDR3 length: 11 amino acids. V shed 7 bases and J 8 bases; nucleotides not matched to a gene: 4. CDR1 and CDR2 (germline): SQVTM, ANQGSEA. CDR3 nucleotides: TGCAGCGCCCGGGACAGCGAAAAACTGTTTTTT. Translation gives CSARDSEKLFF. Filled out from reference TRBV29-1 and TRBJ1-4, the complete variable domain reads SAVISQKPSRDICQRGTSLTIQCQVDSQVTMMFWYRQQPGQSLTLIATANQGSEATYESGFVIDKFPISRPNLTFSTLTVSNMSPEDSSIYLCSARDSEKLFFGSGTQLSVL.

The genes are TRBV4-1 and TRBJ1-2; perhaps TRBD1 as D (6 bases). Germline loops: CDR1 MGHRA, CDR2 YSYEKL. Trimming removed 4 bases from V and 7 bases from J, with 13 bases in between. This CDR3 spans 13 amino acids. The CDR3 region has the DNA TGCGCCAGCAGCCCCCAGGGGTGGGGTGGCTACACCTTC. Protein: CASSPQGWGGYTF.

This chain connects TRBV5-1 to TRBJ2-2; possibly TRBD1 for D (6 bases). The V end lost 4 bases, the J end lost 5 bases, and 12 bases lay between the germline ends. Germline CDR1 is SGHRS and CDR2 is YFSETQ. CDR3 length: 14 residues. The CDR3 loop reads CASSTDSLTGELFF. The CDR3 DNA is TGCGCCAGCAGCACGGACAGCTTAACCGGGGAGCTGTTTTTT.

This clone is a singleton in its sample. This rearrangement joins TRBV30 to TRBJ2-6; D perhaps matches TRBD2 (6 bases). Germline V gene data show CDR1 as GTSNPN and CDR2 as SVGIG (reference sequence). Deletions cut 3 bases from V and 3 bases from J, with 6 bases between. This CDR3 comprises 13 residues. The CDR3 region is CAWREGGANVLTF. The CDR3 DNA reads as TGTGCCTGGAGGGAGGGTGGGGCCAACGTCCTGACTTTC. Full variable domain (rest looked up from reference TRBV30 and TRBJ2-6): SQTIHQWPATLVQPVGSPLSLECTVEGTSNPNLYWYRQAAGRGLQLLFYSVGIGQISSEVPQNLSASRPQDRQFILSSKKLLLSDSGFYLCAWREGGANVLTFGAGSRLTVL.

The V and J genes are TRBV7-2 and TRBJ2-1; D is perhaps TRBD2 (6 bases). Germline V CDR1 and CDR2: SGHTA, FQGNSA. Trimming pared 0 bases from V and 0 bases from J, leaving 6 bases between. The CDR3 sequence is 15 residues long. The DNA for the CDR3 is TGTGCCAGCAGCTTAGCAGCGGGCTCCTACAATGAGCAGTTCTTC. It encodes CASSLAAGSYNEQFF.

As DNA, the CDR3 is TGTGCCAGCAGTGACAGCTCCCAAGAGACCCAGTACTTC. Residues: CASSDSSQETQYF. This sequence joins TRBV2 and TRBJ2-5; D is undetermined. Germline assignment: CDR1 SNHLY and CDR2 FYNNEI. V was cut by 3 bases and J by 1 base, with 6 bases left in between. The CDR3 sequence is 13 residues long.

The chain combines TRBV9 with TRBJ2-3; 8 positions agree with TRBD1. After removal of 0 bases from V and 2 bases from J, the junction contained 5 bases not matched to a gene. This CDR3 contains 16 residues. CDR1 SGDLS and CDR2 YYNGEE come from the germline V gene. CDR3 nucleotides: TGTGCCAGCAGCGTAGAACAGGGGGGCGTCACAGATACGCAGTATTTT. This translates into CASSVEQGGVTDTQYF.

CDR3 sequence reads: CASSSFTSEWDNEQFF. Here the CDR3 DNA reads TGTGCCAGCAGCTCTTTCACTAGCGAATGGGACAATGAGCAGTTCTTC. The chain uses TRBV7-9 and TRBJ2-1, with 7 bases matching TRBD2. The germline V gene has CDR1 SEHNR and CDR2 FQNEAQ (reference sequence). Losses at the gene ends were 4 bases for V and 5 bases for J; bases not matched to a gene: 11. CDR3 length: 16 amino acids. The complete variable domain, with remaining parts taken from reference TRBV7-9 and TRBJ2-1, reads DTGVSQNPRHKITKRGQNVTFRCDPISEHNRLYWYRQTLGQGPEFLTYFQNEAQLEKSRLLSDRFSAERPKGSFSTLEIQRTEQGDSAMYLCASSSFTSEWDNEQFFGPGTRLTVL.

The CDR3: CASSRTTVMNTEAFF. The CDR3 DNA reads TGTGCCAGCAGTAGAACTACAGTGATGAACACTGAAGCTTTCTTT. The chain links TRBV6-5 to TRBJ1-1; D call uncertain. Germline assignment: CDR1 MNHEY and CDR2 SVGAGI. V lost 5 bases and J lost 0, with 13 bases in between. The CDR3 extends over 15 amino acids.

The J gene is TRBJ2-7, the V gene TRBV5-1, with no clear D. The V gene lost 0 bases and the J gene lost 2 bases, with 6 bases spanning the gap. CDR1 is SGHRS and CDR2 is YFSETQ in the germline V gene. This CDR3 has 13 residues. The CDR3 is CASSLARPYEQYF. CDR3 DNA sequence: TGCGCCAGCAGCTTGGCCAGACCCTACGAGCAGTACTTC.